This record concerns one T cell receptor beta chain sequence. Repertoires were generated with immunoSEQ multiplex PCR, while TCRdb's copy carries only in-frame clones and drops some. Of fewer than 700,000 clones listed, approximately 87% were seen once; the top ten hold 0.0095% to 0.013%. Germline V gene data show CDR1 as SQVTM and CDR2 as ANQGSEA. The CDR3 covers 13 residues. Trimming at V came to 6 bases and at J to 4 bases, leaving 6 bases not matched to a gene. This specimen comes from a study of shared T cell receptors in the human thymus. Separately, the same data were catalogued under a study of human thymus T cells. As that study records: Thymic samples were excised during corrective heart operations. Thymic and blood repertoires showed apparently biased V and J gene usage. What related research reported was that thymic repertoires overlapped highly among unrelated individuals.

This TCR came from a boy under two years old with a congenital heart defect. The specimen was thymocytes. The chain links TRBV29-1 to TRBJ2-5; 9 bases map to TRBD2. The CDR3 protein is CSVIAGARETQYF. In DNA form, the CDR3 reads TGCAGCGTGATAGCGGGAGCCCGAGAGACCCAGTACTTC.